Below are 10 T cell receptor beta chains sequenced from a single sample in a study of blood T cell repertoires in COVID-19. Profiled with immunoSEQ multiplex PCR; TCRdb holds only in-frame clones, not every one. The sample holds about 150,000 clones, 80% to 90% seen once. The sample consisted of peripheral blood. Receptor source: a woman aged 60-75 years with COVID-19, enrolled during active disease.

The chain couples TRBV7-7 to TRBJ2-5; a weak D match, TRBD2 (6 bases). CDR3 size: 15 residues. Deletions cut 5 bases from V and 5 bases from J, with 18 bases between. CDR1 is SSHAT and CDR2 is FNYEAQ in the germline V gene (reference sequence). In DNA form, the CDR3 reads TGTGCCAGCAGCCCAACTAGCTCTTTCGGGGAGACCCAGTACTTC. Encoded protein: CASSPTSSFGETQYF. The whole variable domain, remainder taken from reference TRBV7-7 and TRBJ2-5, is GAGVSQSPRYKVTKRGQDVTLRCDPISSHATLYWYQQALGQGPEFLTYFNYEAQPDKSGLPSDRFSAERPEGSISTLTIQRTEQRDSAMYRCASSPTSSFGETQYFGPGTRLLVL.

The gene calls are TRBV7-2 and TRBJ2-6, with 8 bases identical to TRBD1. V lost 6 bases, J lost 2 bases, and 3 bases stayed unmatched. The germline gives CDR1 SGHTA, CDR2 FQGNSA. The CDR3 runs to 15 residues. CDR3: CASSSGGAGANVLTF. CDR3 nucleotide sequence: TGTGCCAGCAGTTCAGGGGGCGCTGGGGCCAACGTCCTGACTTTC. The variable domain in full, with the rest retrieved from reference TRBV7-2 and TRBJ2-6, is GAGVSQSPSNKVTEKGKDVELRCDPISGHTALYWYRQSLGQGLEFLIYFQGNSAPDKSGLPSDRFSAERTGGSVSTLTIQRTQQEDSAVYLCASSSGGAGANVLTFGAGSRLTVL.

The CDR3 DNA is TGTGCCAGCAGTGAACGGGGGGACCTCAACTATGGCTACACCTTC. It codes for CASSERGDLNYGYTF. The V and J genes are TRBV6-1 and TRBJ1-2; TRBD1 might be the D (5 bases). V was shortened by 2 bases and J by 2 bases, with 12 bases between the two germline ends. CDR1 and CDR2 (germline): MNHNS, SASEGT. This CDR3 comprises 15 residues.

The rearrangement joins TRBV10-1 to TRBJ2-2; TRBD1 matches at 9 bases. Trimming at V came to 5 bases and at J to 8 bases, leaving 9 bases not matched to a gene. The CDR3 is made up of 15 amino acids. CDR1 is WNHNN, CDR2 SYGVQD, per germline (reference sequence). This chain's CDR3 is CASSPTGGERGELFF. The CDR3 nucleotides are TGCGCCAGCAGTCCAACAGGGGGCGAAAGGGGGGAGCTGTTTTTT.

The chain uses TRBV7-2 and TRBJ1-5; D uncertain. Germline CDR1 SGHTA, CDR2 FQGNSA. CDR3 length equals 16 residues. V was cut by 2 bases and J by 1 base, with 12 bases left in between. The DNA for the CDR3 is TGTGCCAGCAGCTTATGGGCCAGGAGGAGCAATCAGCCCCAGCATTTT. Protein product: CASSLWARRSNQPQHF.

The rearrangement joins TRBV7-9 to TRBJ1-2, with D possibly TRBD1 on 5 matching bases. The CDR3 totals 15 residues. With 1 base removed from V and 5 bases from J, the gap between germline ends came to 14 bases. CDR1 SEHNR and CDR2 FQNEAQ come from the germline V gene (reference sequence). CDR3 in amino acids: CASSLGGAGRYGYTF. CDR3 sequence (DNA): TGTGCCAGCAGCTTAGGTGGAGCAGGGAGGTATGGCTACACCTTC. Full variable domain (rest looked up from reference TRBV7-9 and TRBJ1-2): DTGVSQNPRHKITKRGQNVTFRCDPISEHNRLYWYRQTLGQGPEFLTYFQNEAQLEKSRLLSDRFSAERPKGSFSTLEIQRTEQGDSAMYLCASSLGGAGRYGYTFGSGTRLTVV.

The J gene is TRBJ2-1, the V gene TRBV10-1, with 10 bases matching TRBD2. Losses at the gene ends were 0 bases for V and 6 bases for J; bases not matched to a gene: 5. The CDR3 loop spans 16 amino acids. Germline CDR1 is WNHNN and CDR2 is SYGVQD (reference sequence). The CDR3 loop is CASSESLAGDFNEQFF. The CDR3 region has the DNA TGCGCCAGCAGTGAGTCCCTAGCGGGGGATTTCAATGAGCAGTTCTTC.

The chain carries TRBV6-2 or TRBV6-3 and TRBJ1-6, with unresolved D. The V gene's germline CDR1 is MNHEY and CDR2 SVGEGT. V was pared by 5 bases and J by 1 base, with 18 bases between. The CDR3 runs to 18 residues. Written as DNA, the CDR3 is TGTGCCAGCAGTCGGCGGAGGAGGGCGGAATCCTATAATTCACCCCTCCACTTT. As protein: CASSRRRRAESYNSPLHF.

The chain has TRBV6-5 and TRBJ2-1, with TRBD1 matching over 9 bases. V gave up 0 bases and J gave up 8 bases; unmatched junction bases: 5. In germline, CDR1 is MNHEY, CDR2 SVGAGI. This CDR3 comprises 15 residues. CDR3 loop: CASSYSGTGLDEQFF. CDR3 DNA sequence: TGTGCCAGCAGTTACTCCGGGACAGGGCTCGATGAGCAGTTCTTC.

This clone was detected only a few times. V usage is TRBV9 and J usage is TRBJ2-3; D perhaps matches TRBD1 (6 bases). With 2 bases removed from V and 14 bases from J, the gap between germline ends came to 15 bases. CDR1 is SGDLS, CDR2 YYNGEE, per germline. This CDR3 is built from 12 residues. The CDR3 DNA follows: TGTGCCAGCAGCGTTGGGCAGGGGCGTCTGTATTTT. It translates to CASSVGQGRLYF.